Sequencing of this T cell receptor (beta chain) was carried out in a study of PD-1 blockade in classical Hodgkin lymphoma. From germline, CDR1 is LGHNA and CDR2 YNFKEQ. With V trimmed by 3 bases and J by 0 bases, 6 bases remained unmatched. The CDR3 loop spans 18 amino acids. Described time point: cycle 4 day 1 (C4D1), after about 6 weeks of nivolumab. Each patient relapsed following autologous stem cell transplantation, and prior brentuximab vedotin exposure differed. After PBMCs were thawed, their CD8+ T cells were isolated by magnetic negative selection. The data were produced by immunoSEQ multiplex PCR, yet TCRdb's version contains in-frame clones alone and is incomplete. The sample gives around 6,200 clones, roughly two thirds of which show up once; 10% to 15% is in the top ten.

The chain couples TRBV4-2 to TRBJ2-3, with 13 nucleotides matching TRBD2. This specimen was CD8+ T cells from blood, taken before the fourth cycle of nivolumab. This clonotype was obtained from a human donor with classical Hodgkin lymphoma. CDR3 nucleotide sequence: TGTGCCAGCAGCCATCCCGGGACTAGCGGGATTAGCACAGATACGCAGTATTTT. This gives the protein CASSHPGTSGISTDTQYF.